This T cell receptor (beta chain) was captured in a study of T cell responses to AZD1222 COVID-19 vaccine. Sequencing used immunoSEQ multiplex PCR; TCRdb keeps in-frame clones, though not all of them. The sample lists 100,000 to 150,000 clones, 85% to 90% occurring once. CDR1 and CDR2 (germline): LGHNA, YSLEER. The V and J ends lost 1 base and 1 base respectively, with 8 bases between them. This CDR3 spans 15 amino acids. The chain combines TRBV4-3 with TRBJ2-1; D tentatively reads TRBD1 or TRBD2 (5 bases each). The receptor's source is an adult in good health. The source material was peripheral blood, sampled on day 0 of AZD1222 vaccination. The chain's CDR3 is CASSQGGTSYNEQFF. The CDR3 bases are TGCGCCAGCAGCCAAGGAGGGACGTCCTACAATGAGCAGTTCTTC.